These 27 T cell receptor beta chains were all obtained from the same sample, sequenced in a study of regulatory T cells in long-lasting Graves disease. Time point meaning: newly diagnosed GD, antithyroid drugs for less than 3 months. PBMC RNA was the source of the TCR library. Libraries of TCR beta came from iRepertoire HTBI primers plus Arm-PCR of CDR3 regions. From the multiplex PCR reads, TCRdb called clonotypes with MiXCR, one entry per CDR3 protein. The profile covers about 310,000 distinct CDR3 sequences, with 18% appearing a single time and roughly 40% taken by the ten largest. This specimen consisted of peripheral blood mononuclear cells (PBMCs), obtained at new diagnosis, from a patient treated with antithyroid drugs. The receptor source for this set is a female donor with Graves disease.

This clonotype has ten or more counts. The chain couples TRBV7-2 to TRBJ2-1; tentative D call: TRBD2 (6 bases). Germline CDR1 is SGHTA and CDR2 is FQGNSA. CDR3 length: 13 residues. Trimming removed 1 base at V and 15 bases at J, with 16 bases between. The DNA of the CDR3 is TGTGCCAGCAGCTTAGAAGGACTATCGTCTGCGTTCTTC. Translated, it gives CASSLEGLSSAFF.

This clonotype was counted ten times or more. The rearrangement joins TRBV10-3 to TRBJ2-3; TRBD2 agrees at 7 bases. V shed 2 bases, J shed 3 bases, and the junction held 2 bases outside the gene matches. This CDR3 has 14 amino acids. Germline CDR1 ENHRY, CDR2 SYGVKD. This chain's CDR3 is CAISEKRDTDTQYF. Here the CDR3 DNA reads TGTGCCATCAGTGAGAAGCGGGATACAGATACGCAGTATTTT.

This clonotype was detected ten times or more. J is TRBJ1-1 and V is TRBV25-1, with TRBD1 as a possible D gene (5 bases). Trimming shortened V by 2 bases and J by 4 bases, and 8 bases separated the two germline ends. This CDR3 region has 13 residues. CDR1 and CDR2 (germline): MGHDK, SYGVNS. CDR3 in DNA: TGTGCCAGCAGTGAAATCGGGGGCACTGAAGCTTTCTTT. Amino acids: CASSEIGGTEAFF.

Many counts were recorded for this clonotype. V usage is TRBV12-3 or TRBV12-4 and J usage is TRBJ2-1; TRBD1 matches at 12 bases. The CDR3 is 16 residues long. Trimming removed 2 bases from V and 8 bases from J; junction bases left unmatched: 7. CDR3 nucleotide sequence: TGTGCCAGCAGTTTAACCCCGGGACAGGGGGCTGATGAGCAGTTCTTC. Encoded protein: CASSLTPGQGADEQFF.

The chain combines TRBV28 with TRBJ2-4; 8 nucleotides agree with TRBD2. The germline V gene has CDR1 MDHEN and CDR2 SYDVKM. The CDR3 totals 16 residues. V lost 7 bases and J lost 0; bases outside the gene matches: 8. CDR3 DNA sequence: TGTGCCAGCAAGCCGGCGGGGGGTCTAGCCAAAAACATTCAGTACTTC. Translating gives CASKPAGGLAKNIQYF.

At least ten counts were recorded for this clonotype. This sequence joins TRBV20-1 and TRBJ1-6; 8 positions agree with TRBD1. This CDR3 contains 16 residues. Looked up from germline, CDR1 is DFQATT and CDR2 is SNEGSKA (reference sequence). The junction had 14 bases not matched to a gene; V was cut back by 5 bases and J by 8 bases. For the CDR3, the DNA is TGCAGTGCTTCTGCCCTTCTACAGGGGGATTATTCACCCCTCCACTTT. Translation gives CSASALLQGDYSPLHF.

This clonotype was counted ten times or more. The V gene is TRBV11-2, the J gene TRBJ2-5, with D unresolved. The V and J ends lost 1 base and 7 bases respectively, with 7 bases between them. The germline V gene has CDR1 SGHAT and CDR2 FQNNGV. CDR3 length equals 12 residues. The CDR3 here is CASSLGGSTQYF. The CDR3 DNA is TGTGCCAGCAGCTTAGGAGGCTCGACCCAGTACTTC.

This clonotype was counted only a few times. The genes are TRBV18 and TRBJ1-5; 7 nucleotides align to TRBD1. The CDR3 is 14 residues long. The ends lost 4 bases at V and 7 bases at J; junction bases unmatched: 7. Germline V gene data show CDR1 as KGHSH and CDR2 as LQKENI. CDR3 residues: CASSRRQGDQPQHF. Here the CDR3 DNA reads TGTGCCAGCTCACGCCGACAGGGAGACCAGCCCCAGCATTTT. Supplemented by reference TRBV18 and TRBJ1-5, the full variable domain reads NAGVMQNPRHLVRRRGQEARLRCSPMKGHSHVYWYRQLPEEGLKFMVYLQKENIIDESGMPKERFSAEFPKEGPSILRIQQVVRGDSAAYFCASSRRQGDQPQHFGDGTRLSIL.

This clonotype was counted at least ten times. The gene calls are TRBV11-3 and TRBJ2-2; D unresolved. V was shortened by 10 bases and J by 1 base, with 13 bases between the two germline ends. The CDR3 sequence is 14 residues long. The germline CDR1 and CDR2 sequences are SGHNT and YENEEA. The CDR3 DNA follows: TGTGCCACCGCAGAGTGGGAGAACACCGGGGAGCTGTTTTTT. Translated, it gives CATAEWENTGELFF.

The J gene is TRBJ2-1, the V gene TRBV5-1; TRBD2 aligns across 10 bases. CDR3 size: 16 residues. V lost 4 bases, J lost 3 bases, and 7 bases stayed unmatched. Per germline, CDR1 SGHRS and CDR2 YFSETQ. This chain's CDR3 is CASSPSGLADYNEQFF. For the CDR3, the DNA is TGCGCCAGCAGCCCCTCCGGACTAGCGGACTACAATGAGCAGTTCTTC.

In its sample, this clonotype was seen many times. The rearrangement uses TRBV9 and TRBJ2-6, with D possibly TRBD1 on 5 matching bases. Germline V gene data show CDR1 as SGDLS and CDR2 as YYNGEE. This CDR3 has 15 residues. Between the trimmed V and J ends, which lost 5 bases and 0 bases, there was a span of 9 bases. The CDR3 DNA follows: TGTGCCAGCAGTTCGGACACCTCTGGGGCCAACGTCCTGACTTTC. Translation: CASSSDTSGANVLTF.

This clonotype has just a few counts. The chain joins TRBV9 to TRBJ2-1, with 8 bases matching TRBD2. Germline trimming cut 1 base from V and 1 base from J; bases unmatched to any gene: 7. Germline V gives CDR1 SGDLS, CDR2 YYNGEE. This CDR3 has 17 residues. CDR3 in DNA: TGTGCCAGCAGCGTACGCCCCGCGGGAGGATCCTACAATGAGCAGTTCTTC. Translation gives CASSVRPAGGSYNEQFF.

This clonotype came up many times. The V gene is TRBV12-3 or TRBV12-4, the J gene TRBJ2-1; the D is unclear. V was clipped by 4 bases and J by 10 bases, with 8 bases between them. This CDR3 comprises 11 residues. CDR3 in amino acids: CASSSLREQFF. CDR3 in DNA: TGTGCCAGCAGTTCTTTGCGCGAGCAGTTCTTC.

Of note for this clonotype: It may be a read error: a sequence one base away is much more abundant. The chain combines TRBV27 with TRBJ2-2; possible D gene TRBD1, 5 bases. With 4 bases removed from V and 1 base from J, the gap between germline ends came to 7 bases. The CDR3 extends over 14 amino acids. CDR1 is MNHEY, CDR2 SMNVEV, per germline (reference sequence). The CDR3 region has the DNA TGTGCCAGCAGTTCCAGGGAGAACACCGGGGAGCTGTTTTTT. Protein product: CASSSRENTGELFF.

This clonotype was observed a few times. The J gene is TRBJ2-5, the V gene TRBV5-8; D might be TRBD2 (6 bases). CDR1 SGHTS and CDR2 YDEGEE come from the germline V gene. The CDR3 consists of 14 residues. Trimming removed 2 bases at V and 3 bases at J, with 11 bases between. The CDR3 is CASSFRTGEETQYF. The CDR3 bases are TGTGCCAGCAGCTTTAGGACGGGAGAAGAGACCCAGTACTTC. Full variable domain (remainder filled in from reference TRBV5-8 and TRBJ2-5): EAGVTQSPTHLIKTRGQQATLRCSPISGHTSVYWYQQALGLGLQFLLWYDEGEERNRGNFPPRFSGRQFPNYSSELNVNALELEDSALYLCASSFRTGEETQYFGPGTRLLVL.

This clonotype showed up many times. The rearrangement links TRBV27 to TRBJ2-7; D possibly corresponds to TRBD2 (6 bases). Germline V gene lookup returns CDR1 MNHEY and CDR2 SMNVEV (reference sequence). CDR3 size: 15 residues. The ends were cut back, 5 bases at V and 1 base at J, with 15 bases in the middle. CDR3 residues: CASSAPGLISYEQYF. CDR3 nucleotide sequence: TGTGCCAGCAGTGCTCCGGGACTGATTTCCTACGAGCAGTACTTC.

This clonotype was detected ten times or more. This sequence joins TRBV19 and TRBJ2-1; 7 positions match TRBD1. V shed 1 base, J shed 8 bases, and the junction held 8 bases outside the gene matches. The CDR3 covers 15 residues. Germline-derived CDR1 and CDR2 are LNHDA and SQIVND (reference sequence). The CDR3 loop is CASSIAQDRIHEQFF. The CDR3 region has the DNA TGTGCCAGTAGTATAGCCCAGGACAGGATCCATGAGCAGTTCTTC.

This clonotype showed up just once. The chain couples TRBV12-5 to TRBJ2-5; 7 bases are shared with TRBD1. The trim removed 5 bases at V and 0 bases at J, leaving 6 bases unmatched. Germline V gene data show CDR1 as LGHNT and CDR2 as FRNRAP. This CDR3 has 15 residues. The chain's CDR3 is CASGTTGLYQETQYF. The CDR3 nucleotides read TGTGCTAGTGGTACGACAGGGCTGTACCAAGAGACCCAGTACTTC.

In regard to this clonotype: A far larger clone lies a single base away; this is likely a read error. This chain joins TRBV2 and TRBJ2-1, with D possibly being TRBD1 or TRBD2 (5 bases each). This CDR3 is built from 13 residues. CDR1 is SNHLY, CDR2 FYNNEI, per germline. The V gene lost 7 bases and the J gene lost 10 bases, with 17 bases spanning the gap. The CDR3 bases are TGTGCCAGCATCCCCGCCGGGGCCTACGAGCAGTTCTTC. This sequence encodes CASIPAGAYEQFF.

There are many counts of this clonotype. CDR3 sequence reads: CASGFWGTPSYEQYF. CDR3 nucleotide sequence: TGTGCTAGTGGTTTTTGGGGGACACCATCCTACGAGCAGTACTTC. This sequence joins TRBV12-5 and TRBJ2-7; D is possibly TRBD1 (6 bases). Germline assignment: CDR1 LGHNT and CDR2 FRNRAP. V lost 3 bases to trimming and J lost 1 base, with 13 bases between them. This CDR3 region has 15 residues.

This clonotype was found many times. Written as DNA, the CDR3 is TGTGCCAGCAGTTTGGGGGGTCGAGAGACCCAGTACTTC. The encoded protein is CASSLGGRETQYF. The chain couples TRBV28 to TRBJ2-5; tentative D call: TRBD2 (6 bases). The CDR3 is 13 amino acids. CDR1 MDHEN and CDR2 SYDVKM come from the germline V gene. Trimming shortened V by 3 bases and J by 4 bases, and 9 bases separated the two germline ends.

This clonotype was counted at least ten times. The J gene is TRBJ2-5, the V gene TRBV18; D remains unclear. The V end lost 8 bases, the J end lost 5 bases, and 9 bases lay between the germline ends. CDR1 and CDR2 from the germline V gene are KGHSH and LQKENI. CDR3 size: 11 residues. The CDR3, as DNA: TGTGCCAGCAGCTCCAGGGAGACCCAGTACTTC. Protein: CASSSRETQYF.

In the case of this clonotype: One end of the junction is discordant with germline, which a read error may explain. The chain has TRBV12-3 or TRBV12-4 and TRBJ1-5; D unresolved. This CDR3 has 14 residues. The CDR3 is CASNLPGGGQPQHF. CDR3 DNA sequence: TGTGCCAGCAATTTACCGGGTGGCGGTCAGCCCCAACATTTT.

This clonotype was counted between two and nine times. The chain has TRBV5-1 and TRBJ2-1, with 8 bases lining up with TRBD1. CDR3 length equals 13 residues. V lost 3 bases and J lost 9; bases outside the gene matches: 5. The germline V gene encodes CDR1 SGHRS and CDR2 YFSETQ. As DNA, the CDR3 is TGCGCCAGCAGCTCGGACAGGGTCCCTGAGCAGTTCTTC. Translating gives CASSSDRVPEQFF.

Remarks on this clonotype: Being one base from a much bigger clone, this may be a read error. This sequence joins TRBV7-9 and TRBJ2-5; 7 positions agree with TRBD1. CDR1 is SEHNR and CDR2 is FQNEAQ in the germline V gene (reference sequence). The CDR3 contains 15 residues. The CDR3 nucleotides read TGCGCCAGCACCCCGACAGGGTGGTACCAAGAGACCCCGTACTTC. This codes for CASTPTGWYQETPYF.

Details on this clonotype: This sequence may be a read error, since a much larger clone differs from it by one base. The conserved final phenylalanine or tryptophan is absent from the CDR3, which likely points to a read error. The rearrangement uses TRBV3-1 and TRBJ2-1; tentative D call: TRBD1 (6 bases). The germline V gene encodes CDR1 LGHDT and CDR2 YNNKEL (reference sequence). The CDR3 spans 16 residues. V lost 0 bases, J lost 7 bases, and 16 bases lay in between. The CDR3 DNA sequence: TGTGCCAGCAGCCAAGATTCTTTCAGGGGCCGGAATGAGCAGTTCCTC. It codes for CASSQDSFRGRNEQFL.

This clonotype was seen ten or more times. This chain links TRBV7-9 with TRBJ1-2; TRBD1 matches 8 bases. Germline-derived CDR1 and CDR2 are SEHNR and FQNEAQ (reference sequence). The CDR3 length is 15 residues. V dropped 5 bases and J dropped 5; count of bases not matched to a gene: 10. The CDR3: CASSVGQGRLYGYTF. Written as DNA, the CDR3 is TGTGCCAGCAGCGTCGGACAGGGTAGACTGTATGGCTACACCTTC. Drawing the rest from reference TRBV7-9 and TRBJ1-2, the complete variable domain is DTGVSQNPRHKITKRGQNVTFRCDPISEHNRLYWYRQTLGQGPEFLTYFQNEAQLEKSRLLSDRFSAERPKGSFSTLEIQRTEQGDSAMYLCASSVGQGRLYGYTFGSGTRLTVV.